What follows are 5 T cell receptor beta chains derived from one specimen sequenced in a study of shared clonotypes between healthy human individuals. Produced via immunoSEQ multiplex PCR; TCRdb's table is partial and in-frame only. The data hold a few million clones, with around 93% observed a single time. Sequenced input: naive CD4+ T cells from PBMCs. Stated subset: CD45RA+ positively selected. The receptors come from a man aged 18 to 30 in good health. Some clones in this sample may be carry-over from other donors' samples.

V is TRBV6-1 and J is TRBJ1-2; TRBD1 aligns across 7 bases. There are 13 residues in the CDR3. Germline assignment: CDR1 MNHNS and CDR2 SASEGT. J gave up 2 bases and V 10 bases, and 7 bases lay outside the gene matches. The CDR3 sequence is CANRGQANYGYTF. The CDR3 coding sequence is TGTGCCAACAGAGGACAGGCAAACTATGGCTACACCTTC.

This chain connects TRBV6-5 to TRBJ2-7; D call uncertain. This CDR3 is built from 15 residues. Germline CDR1 reads MNHEY; CDR2 reads SVGAGI. Trimming took 0 bases from V and 7 from J, leaving 16 bases between them. CDR3 sequence reads: CASSYSRLGHGEQYF. The CDR3 coding sequence is TGTGCCAGCAGTTACTCAAGACTCGGCCATGGAGAGCAGTACTTC.

The V gene is TRBV9, the J gene TRBJ1-1; 7 bases line up with TRBD1. The CDR3 sequence is 18 residues long. Germline CDR1 reads SGDLS; CDR2 reads YYNGEE. The V segment lost 3 bases and the J segment 7 bases; nucleotides outside the gene matches: 21. The CDR3 loop reads CASSAQKIQGWDYGEAFF. The CDR3 DNA sequence: TGTGCCAGCAGCGCCCAGAAAATACAGGGGTGGGATTATGGTGAAGCTTTCTTT.

The V gene is TRBV5-1, the J gene TRBJ2-7; TRBD2 matches 9 bases. In germline, CDR1 is SGHRS, CDR2 YFSETQ. This CDR3 is 17 amino acids long. V was clipped by 0 bases and J by 2 bases; unmatched bases: 9. The CDR3 region has the DNA TGCGCCAGCAGCTTGGGGTCTAGCGGGGACCTTACCTACGAGCAGTACTTC. Translating gives CASSLGSSGDLTYEQYF.

The chain has TRBV5-1 and TRBJ2-3; tentative D call: TRBD1 (6 bases). The V end was cut by 4 bases, the J end by 2 bases, with 20 bases between. This CDR3 has 17 amino acids. Germline V gives CDR1 SGHRS, CDR2 YFSETQ. The CDR3 nucleotides read TGCGCCAGCAGCCCCCCCTTGACAGGACGCTACACAGATACGCAGTATTTT. It encodes CASSPPLTGRYTDTQYF.